The clone carrying this T cell receptor (beta chain) was recorded only once. The antigen remains unidentified. These data belong to a study of T cell responses to AZD1222 COVID-19 vaccine. Data came from immunoSEQ multiplex PCR; TCRdb stores just in-frame clones and leaves some out. The data show tens of thousands of clones, about nine tenths seen once. General study findings and limits: After two AZD1222 doses, spike-specific TCR breadth and depth rose versus day 0. Donors in the cohort were predominantly white British and more often female, and clonal diversity was possibly underestimated.

The sample in question was peripheral blood, obtained 28 days after the second AZD1222 dose. The sequence derives from an adult who received the AZD1222 COVID-19 vaccine.

CDR3 protein: CASSRSLGGKGSYNSPLHF. The CDR3 bases are TGTGCCAGCAGCAGGAGCCTTGGGGGGAAAGGTTCCTATAATTCACCCCTCCACTTT. The gene calls are TRBV7-6 and TRBJ1-6, with D possibly matching TRBD1 (5 bases). CDR3 length: 19 amino acids. The germline V gene encodes CDR1 SGHVS and CDR2 FNYEAQ. V was pared by 5 bases and J by 1 base, with 21 bases between.